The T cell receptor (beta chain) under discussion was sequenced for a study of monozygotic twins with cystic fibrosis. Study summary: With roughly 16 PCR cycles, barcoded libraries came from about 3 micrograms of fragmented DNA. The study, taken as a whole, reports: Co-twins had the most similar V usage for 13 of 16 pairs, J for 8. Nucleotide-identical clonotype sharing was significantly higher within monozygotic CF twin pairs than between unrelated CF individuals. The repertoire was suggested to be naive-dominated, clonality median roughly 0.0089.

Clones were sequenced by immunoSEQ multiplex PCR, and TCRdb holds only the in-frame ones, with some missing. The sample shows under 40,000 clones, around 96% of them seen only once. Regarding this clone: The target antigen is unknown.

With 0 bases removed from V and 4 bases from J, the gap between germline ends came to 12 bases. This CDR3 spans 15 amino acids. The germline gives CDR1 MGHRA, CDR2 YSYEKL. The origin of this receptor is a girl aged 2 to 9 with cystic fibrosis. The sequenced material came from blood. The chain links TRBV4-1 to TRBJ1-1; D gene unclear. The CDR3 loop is CASSQDRTFGTEAFF. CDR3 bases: TGCGCCAGCAGCCAAGATCGCACGTTTGGCACTGAAGCTTTCTTT.